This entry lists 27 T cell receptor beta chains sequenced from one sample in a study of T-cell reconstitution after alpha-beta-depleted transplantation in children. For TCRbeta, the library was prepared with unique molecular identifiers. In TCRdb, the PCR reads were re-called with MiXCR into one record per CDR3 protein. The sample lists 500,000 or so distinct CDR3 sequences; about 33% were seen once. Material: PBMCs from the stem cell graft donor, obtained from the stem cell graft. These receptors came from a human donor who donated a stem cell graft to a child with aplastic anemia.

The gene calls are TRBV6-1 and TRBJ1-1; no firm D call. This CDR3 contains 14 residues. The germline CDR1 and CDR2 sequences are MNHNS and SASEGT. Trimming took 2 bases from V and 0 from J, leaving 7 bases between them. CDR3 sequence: CASSESEVNTEAFF. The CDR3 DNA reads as TGTGCCAGCAGTGAATCGGAAGTGAACACTGAAGCTTTCTTT.

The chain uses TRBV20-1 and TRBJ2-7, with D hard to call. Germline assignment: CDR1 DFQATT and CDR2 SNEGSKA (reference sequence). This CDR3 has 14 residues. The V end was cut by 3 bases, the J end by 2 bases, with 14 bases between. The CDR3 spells CSARGSTSPYEQYF. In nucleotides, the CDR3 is TGCAGTGCTAGGGGTTCTACCTCCCCCTACGAGCAGTACTTC.

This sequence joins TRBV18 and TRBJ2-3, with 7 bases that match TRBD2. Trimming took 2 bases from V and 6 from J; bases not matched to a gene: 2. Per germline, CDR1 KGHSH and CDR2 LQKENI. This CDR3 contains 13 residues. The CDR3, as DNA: TGTGCCAGCTCACCAGGACTAGTTGATACGCAGTATTTT. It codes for CASSPGLVDTQYF.

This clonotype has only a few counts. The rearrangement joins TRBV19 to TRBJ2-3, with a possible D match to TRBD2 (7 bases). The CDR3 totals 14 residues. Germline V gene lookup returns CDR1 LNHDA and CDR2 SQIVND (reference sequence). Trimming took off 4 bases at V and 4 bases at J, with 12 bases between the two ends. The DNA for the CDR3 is TGTGCCAGTAGTAGCACAGGGAGGGCAGATACGCAGTATTTT. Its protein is CASSSTGRADTQYF.

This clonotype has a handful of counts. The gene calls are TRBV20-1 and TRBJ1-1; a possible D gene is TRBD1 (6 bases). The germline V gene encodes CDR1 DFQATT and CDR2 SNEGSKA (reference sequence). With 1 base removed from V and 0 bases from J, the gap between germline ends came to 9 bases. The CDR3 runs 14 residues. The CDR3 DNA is TGCAGTGCTAGAGGACAGGTTATGAACACTGAAGCTTTCTTT. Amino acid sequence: CSARGQVMNTEAFF.

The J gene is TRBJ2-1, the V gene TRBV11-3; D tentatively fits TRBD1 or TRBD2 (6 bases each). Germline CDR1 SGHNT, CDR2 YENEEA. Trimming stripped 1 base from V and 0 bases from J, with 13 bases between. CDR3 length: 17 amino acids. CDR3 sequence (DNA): TGTGCCAGCAGCTTAGCGGGGGCAATGAGCTCCTACAATGAGCAGTTCTTC. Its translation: CASSLAGAMSSYNEQFF.

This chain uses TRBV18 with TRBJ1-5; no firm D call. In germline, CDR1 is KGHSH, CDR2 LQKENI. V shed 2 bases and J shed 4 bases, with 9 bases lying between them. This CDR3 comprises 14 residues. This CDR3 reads CASSPDGRNQPQHF. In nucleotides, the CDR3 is TGTGCCAGCTCACCAGACGGTAGGAATCAGCCCCAGCATTTT.

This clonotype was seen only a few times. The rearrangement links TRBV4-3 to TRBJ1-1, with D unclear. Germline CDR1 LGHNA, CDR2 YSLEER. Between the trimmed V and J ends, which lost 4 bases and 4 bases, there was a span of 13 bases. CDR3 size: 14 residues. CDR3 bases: TGCGCCAGCAGCCCACGTTATTCGGGCACTGAAGCTTTCTTT. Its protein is CASSPRYSGTEAFF.

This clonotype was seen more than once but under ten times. For the CDR3, the DNA is TGCAGTGCTGGGGCTAAAATTCCTAACTATGGCTACACCTTC. Protein sequence: CSAGAKIPNYGYTF. V and J are TRBV20-1 and TRBJ1-2; D is perhaps TRBD1 (5 bases). CDR3 length: 14 amino acids. The ends were cut back, 5 bases at V and 0 bases at J, with 13 bases in the middle. The V gene's germline CDR1 is DFQATT and CDR2 SNEGSKA (reference sequence).

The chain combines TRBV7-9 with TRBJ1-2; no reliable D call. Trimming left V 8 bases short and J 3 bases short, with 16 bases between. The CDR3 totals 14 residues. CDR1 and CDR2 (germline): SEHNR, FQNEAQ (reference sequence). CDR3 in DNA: TGTGCCAGCTTCCACATTACGGGGTACTATGGCTACACCTTC. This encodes CASFHITGYYGYTF.

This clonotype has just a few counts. As DNA, the CDR3 is TGCGCCAGCAGCTTGGAAGGCAGCGCCTATGGCTACACCTTC. Translation gives CASSLEGSAYGYTF. This chain uses TRBV5-1 with TRBJ1-2, with D hard to call. The V end was cut by 0 bases, the J end by 4 bases, with 10 bases between. The germline V gene encodes CDR1 SGHRS and CDR2 YFSETQ. The CDR3 loop spans 14 amino acids.

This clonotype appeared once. CDR3 in DNA: TGTGCCAGCAGCCAAGATCCAGGGACTGAAGCTTTCTTT. Its protein is CASSQDPGTEAFF. The V gene is TRBV3-1, the J gene TRBJ1-1; D perhaps matches TRBD1 (5 bases). V was pared by 0 bases and J by 5 bases, with 7 bases between. The germline gives CDR1 LGHDT, CDR2 YNNKEL (reference sequence). The CDR3 contains 13 residues.

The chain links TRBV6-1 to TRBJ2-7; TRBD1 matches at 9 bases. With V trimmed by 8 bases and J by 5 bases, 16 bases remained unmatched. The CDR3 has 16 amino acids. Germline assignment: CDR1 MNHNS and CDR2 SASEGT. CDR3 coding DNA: TGTGCCAGCTCCGACGGGGTGGGACAGGGTCTCCACGAGCAGTACGTC. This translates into CASSDGVGQGLHEQYV.

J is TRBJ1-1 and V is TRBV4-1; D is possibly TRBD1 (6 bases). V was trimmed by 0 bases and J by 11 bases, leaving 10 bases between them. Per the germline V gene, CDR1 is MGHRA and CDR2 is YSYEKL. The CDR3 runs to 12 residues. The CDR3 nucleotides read TGCGCCAGCAGCCAAGATGGGCAGGGGGCTTTCTTT. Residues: CASSQDGQGAFF.

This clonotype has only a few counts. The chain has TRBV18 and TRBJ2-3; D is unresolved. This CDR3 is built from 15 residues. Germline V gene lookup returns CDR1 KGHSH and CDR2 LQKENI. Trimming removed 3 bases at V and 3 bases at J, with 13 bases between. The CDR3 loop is CASSPLYVDTDTQYF. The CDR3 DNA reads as TGTGCCAGCTCACCTTTATACGTGGATACAGATACGCAGTATTTT.

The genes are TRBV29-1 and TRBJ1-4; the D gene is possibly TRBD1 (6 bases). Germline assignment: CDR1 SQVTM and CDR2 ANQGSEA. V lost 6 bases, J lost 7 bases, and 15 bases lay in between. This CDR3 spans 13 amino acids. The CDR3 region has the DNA TGCAGCGTCGAGATCCAGGGGAGTGAAAAACTGTTTTTT. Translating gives CSVEIQGSEKLFF.

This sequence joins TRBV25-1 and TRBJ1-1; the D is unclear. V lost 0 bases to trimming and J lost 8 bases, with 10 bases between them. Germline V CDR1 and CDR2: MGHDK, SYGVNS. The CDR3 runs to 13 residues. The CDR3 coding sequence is TGTGCCAGCAGTGAATATAGGACCGGGGAAGCTTTCTTT. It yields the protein CASSEYRTGEAFF. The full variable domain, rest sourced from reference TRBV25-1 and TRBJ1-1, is EADIYQTPRYLVIGTGKKITLECSQTMGHDKMYWYQQDPGMELHLIHYSYGVNSTEKGDLSSESTVSRIRTEHFPLTLESARPSHTSQYLCASSEYRTGEAFFGQGTRLTVV.

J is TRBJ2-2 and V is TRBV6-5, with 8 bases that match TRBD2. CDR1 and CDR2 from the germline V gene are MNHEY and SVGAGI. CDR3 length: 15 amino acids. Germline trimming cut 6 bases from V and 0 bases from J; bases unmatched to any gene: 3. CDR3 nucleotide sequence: TGTGCCAGCAGAACGGGGGGGGCGAACACCGGGGAGCTGTTTTTT. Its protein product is CASRTGGANTGELFF.

The CDR3 protein is CSANPRSAETQYF. CDR3 sequence (DNA): TGCAGCGCTAATCCCAGGTCCGCAGAGACCCAGTACTTC. V and J are TRBV29-1 and TRBJ2-5; D remains unclear. Between the trimmed V and J ends, which lost 7 bases and 4 bases, there was a span of 16 bases. This CDR3 is 13 amino acids long. From germline, CDR1 is SQVTM and CDR2 ANQGSEA.

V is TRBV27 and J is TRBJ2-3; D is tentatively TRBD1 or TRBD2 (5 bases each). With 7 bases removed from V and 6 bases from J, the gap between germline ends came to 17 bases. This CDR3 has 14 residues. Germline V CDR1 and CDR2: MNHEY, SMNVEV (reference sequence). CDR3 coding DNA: TGTGCCAGCACGGGGCGACCGGAGGTGGATACGCAGTATTTT. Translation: CASTGRPEVDTQYF.

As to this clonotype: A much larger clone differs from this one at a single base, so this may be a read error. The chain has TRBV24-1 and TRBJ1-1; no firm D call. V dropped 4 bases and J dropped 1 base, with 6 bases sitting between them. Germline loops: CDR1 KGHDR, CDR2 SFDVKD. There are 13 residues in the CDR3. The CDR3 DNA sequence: TGTGCCACCAGTGACTCAGGGAACACTGAAGCTTTCTTT. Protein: CATSDSGNTEAFF.

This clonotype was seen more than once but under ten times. The CDR3 sequence is CSARPGTGSSEAFF. The CDR3 DNA follows: TGCAGTGCTAGACCAGGGACAGGGTCGTCTGAAGCTTTCTTT. The rearrangement uses TRBV20-1 and TRBJ1-1; 9 bases are shared with TRBD1. This CDR3 has 14 amino acids. Germline values: CDR1 DFQATT, CDR2 SNEGSKA (reference sequence). The ends lost 2 bases at V and 6 bases at J; junction bases unmatched: 7.

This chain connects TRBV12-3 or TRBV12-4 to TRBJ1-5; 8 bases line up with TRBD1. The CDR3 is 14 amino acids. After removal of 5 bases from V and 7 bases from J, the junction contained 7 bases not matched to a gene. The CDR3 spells CASSGDRRSQPQHF. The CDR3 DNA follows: TGTGCCAGCAGTGGGGACAGGAGGAGCCAGCCCCAGCATTTT.

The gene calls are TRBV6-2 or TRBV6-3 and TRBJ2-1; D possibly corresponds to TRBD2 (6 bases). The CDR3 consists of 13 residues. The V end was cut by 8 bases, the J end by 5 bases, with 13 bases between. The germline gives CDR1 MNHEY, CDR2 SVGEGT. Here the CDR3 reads CASDRLGNNEQFF. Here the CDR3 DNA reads TGTGCCAGCGATAGACTAGGAAACAATGAGCAGTTCTTC.

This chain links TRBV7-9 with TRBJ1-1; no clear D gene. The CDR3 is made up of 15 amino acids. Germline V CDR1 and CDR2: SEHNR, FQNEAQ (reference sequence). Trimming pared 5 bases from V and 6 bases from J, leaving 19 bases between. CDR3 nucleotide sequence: TGTGCCAGCAGCCTTCCGACATCTCATAGCCCTGAAGCTTTCTTT. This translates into CASSLPTSHSPEAFF.

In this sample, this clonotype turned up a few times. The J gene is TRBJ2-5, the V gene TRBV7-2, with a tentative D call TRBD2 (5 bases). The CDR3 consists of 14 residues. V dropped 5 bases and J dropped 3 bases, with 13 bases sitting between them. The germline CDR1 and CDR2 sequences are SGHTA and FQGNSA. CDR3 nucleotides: TGTGCCAGCAGCCCAACTAGACTTAAAGAGACCCAGTACTTC. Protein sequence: CASSPTRLKETQYF.

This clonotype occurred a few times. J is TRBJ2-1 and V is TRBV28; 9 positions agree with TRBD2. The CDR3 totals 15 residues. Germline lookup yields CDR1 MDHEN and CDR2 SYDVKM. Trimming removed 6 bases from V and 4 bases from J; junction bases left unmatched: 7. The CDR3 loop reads CASRLAGEAYNEQFF. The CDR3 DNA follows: TGTGCCAGCAGGTTAGCGGGAGAGGCTTACAATGAGCAGTTCTTC.